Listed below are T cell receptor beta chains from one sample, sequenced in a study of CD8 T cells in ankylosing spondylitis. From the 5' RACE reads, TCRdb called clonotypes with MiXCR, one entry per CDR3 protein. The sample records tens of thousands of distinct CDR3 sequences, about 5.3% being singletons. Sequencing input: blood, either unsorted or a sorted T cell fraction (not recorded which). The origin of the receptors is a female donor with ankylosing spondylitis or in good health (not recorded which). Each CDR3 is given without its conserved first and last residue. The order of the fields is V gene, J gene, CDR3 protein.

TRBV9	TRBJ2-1	ASSLGLAGFYNEQF
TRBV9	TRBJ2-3	ASSVEAGSTYTQY
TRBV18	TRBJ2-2	ASSPQGQVPTGELF
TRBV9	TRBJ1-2	ASSTRTGVYGYT
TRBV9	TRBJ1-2	ASSSGVSGHGYT
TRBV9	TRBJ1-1	ASSQNGQLGMSEAF
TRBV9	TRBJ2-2	ASSVAGTRAGELF
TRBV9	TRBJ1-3	ASSVARDSTIY
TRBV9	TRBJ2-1	ASSLRLAGNYNEQF
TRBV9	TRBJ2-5	ASSVTGTGQETQY
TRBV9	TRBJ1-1	ASSEPDTSNTEAF
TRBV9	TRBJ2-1	ASSVAWGGSHNEQF
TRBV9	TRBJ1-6	ASSVGLGYNSPLH
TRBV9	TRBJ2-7	ASSPTGAGYEQY
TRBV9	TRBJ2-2	ASRKGVTGELF
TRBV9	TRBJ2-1	ASSVTGGSYNEQF
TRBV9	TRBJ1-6	ASSAHQGNSPLH
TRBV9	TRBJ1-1	ASSVVDGWTEAF
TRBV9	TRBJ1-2	ASSETTGGLGYT
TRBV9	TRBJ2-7	ASSPHPPEQY
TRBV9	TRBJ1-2	ASAPGKGGYT
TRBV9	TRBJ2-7	ASSVGEGIEYEQY
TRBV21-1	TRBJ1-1	ASSKKTGILSNTEAF
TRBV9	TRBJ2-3	ASSVGVLGLTDTQY
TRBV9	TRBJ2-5	ASSVEPSLLVGTQY
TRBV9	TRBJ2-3	ASSVVGGTADTQY
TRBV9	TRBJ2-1	ASSYGPSNEQF
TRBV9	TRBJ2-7	ASSSSLLRGEQY
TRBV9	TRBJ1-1	ASSDRRGQDTEAF
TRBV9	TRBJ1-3	ASSVAPESGNTIY
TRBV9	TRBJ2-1	ASSDLSGLSRNEQF
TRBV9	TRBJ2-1	ASSPRVAGGINEQF
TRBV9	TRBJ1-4	ASSPGQGYEKLF
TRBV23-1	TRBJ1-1	ASSNQGPVMNTEAF
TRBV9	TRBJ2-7	ASSVAGGPGEQY
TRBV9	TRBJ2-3	ASSVGLSDTQY
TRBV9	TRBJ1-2	ASRSQKQGIGYT
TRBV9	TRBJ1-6	ASSVAGANSPLH
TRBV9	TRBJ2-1	ASSEGPGLAVYNEQF
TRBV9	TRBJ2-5	ASSVGEKGKETQY
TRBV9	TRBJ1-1	ASSVEGTGEAF
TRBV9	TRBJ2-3	ASSPRLAGTDTQY
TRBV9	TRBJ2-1	ASKEGGERSRNEQF
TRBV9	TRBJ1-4	ASSERPSTNEKLF
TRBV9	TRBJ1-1	ASSVAGDGPEAF
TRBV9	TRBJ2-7	ASSPHEGEQY
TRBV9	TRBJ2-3	ASSVGSGADTQY
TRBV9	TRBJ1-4	ASSVGVGVGEKLF
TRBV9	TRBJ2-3	ASSPGLAGSSQDTQY